This entry describes one TCR beta chain. The antigen is not known. The data were obtained in a study of radiotherapy plus CTLA-4 blockade in lung cancer. This CDR3 spans 16 amino acids. V lost 4 bases, J lost 0 bases, and 9 bases stayed unmatched. Germline CDR1 and CDR2: SGHDT and YYEEEE. With ipilimumab providing CTLA-4 blockade, focal radiation was administered to patients who had chemo-refractory metastatic non-small-cell lung cancer. Assay: immunoSEQ multiplex PCR; the TCRdb copy retains only in-frame clones and omits some. The sample consists of 40,000 to 50,000 clones, about 74% of them appearing once. Regarding the study as a whole: Blood-borne expansion of tumor-derived TCR clones followed radiotherapy plus ipilimumab.

The chain has TRBV5-6 and TRBJ1-1; 7 positions match TRBD1. The clonotype originates from a human donor with non-small cell lung cancer who had stable disease on radiotherapy plus ipilimumab. The sample was peripheral blood, taken from a patient treated with radiotherapy plus ipilimumab. The CDR3 DNA sequence: TGTGCCAGCAGCCCCCGGGACAGCTACATGAACACTGAAGCTTTCTTT. It encodes CASSPRDSYMNTEAFF.